This T cell receptor beta chain was documented in a study of tumor-infiltrating lymphocytes in primary liver carcinoma. For the study at large: Participating patients were men and women between 30 and 69 years old.

Priming with a constant-region primer yielded TCR beta cDNA from 400 to 500 ng total RNA. A slightly modified ARM-PCR protocol with three nested multiplex PCR rounds produced these TCR beta libraries. Running 9 to 11 cycles apiece, the first two PCR rounds relied on TRBV1-TRBV30 forward primers together with a C-beta reverse primer. In TCRdb, the multiplex PCR reads were re-called with MiXCR into one record per CDR3 protein. The sample has tens of thousands of distinct CDR3 sequences; approximately 70% are singletons. Germline values: CDR1 SGHNT, CDR2 YYREEE (reference sequence). This CDR3 comprises 16 residues. Worth noting for this clonotype: The antigen remains unidentified. Germline and junction disagree at one end, which may indicate a read error.

Points from the study as a whole: Blood trailed tumors significantly in top-250-clone fraction (p = 0.039).

Taking about 20-31 mg of unsorted bulk tissue, the authors co-extracted RNA and DNA. This chain joins TRBV5-4 and TRBJ2-1; 13 bases fit TRBD2. Specimen: tumor-adjacent normal liver tissue. This TCR derives from a man aged 35-49 years with primary liver carcinoma and hepatitis B virus infection. In nucleotides, the CDR3 is TGTGCCAGCAGCCCGGGGGGACTAGCGGGAAGCAGTGAGCAGTCCTTC. Its translation: CASSPGGLAGSSEQSF.